This section outlines one T cell receptor (beta chain) sequence together with its context. The antigen is not known. The CDR3 runs 15 residues. Germline V gene data show CDR1 as SGHTA and CDR2 as FQGNSA. V was pared by 5 bases and J by 0 bases, with 13 bases between. In the PCR, 60 Vbeta and 13 Jbeta primers were used. Measured with immunoSEQ multiplex PCR; TCRdb has only the in-frame clones, and not every one. The sample has just over 150,000 clones; around 80% are singletons. This entry comes from a study of cytomegalovirus exposure and HLA in healthy donors. Study-wide findings and caveats: Cytomegalovirus-associated TCR beta chains were listed, numbering some 150. Roughly uniform depth of sequencing across donors was assumed in presence/absence analyses. The availability of immune exposure information extended only to CMV serostatus.

Material for sequencing was PBMCs. The chain joins TRBV7-2 to TRBJ2-5; perhaps TRBD2 as D (5 bases). The receptor comes from a male donor in good health and CMV-seropositive. The chain's CDR3 is CASSPLVRYQETQYF. DNA for the CDR3: TGTGCCAGCAGCCCACTAGTTAGATACCAAGAGACCCAGTACTTC.